This TCR beta chain was obtained from a study of OX40 agonist ivuxolimab in advanced cancers. Germline loops: CDR1 ENHRY, CDR2 SYGVKD. This CDR3 spans 15 amino acids. Between the trimmed V and J ends, which lost 0 bases and 1 base, there was a span of 9 bases. The repertoire was sequenced with immunoSEQ multiplex PCR; TCRdb's copy has only in-frame clones and lacks some. Among about 20,000 clones listed, around 85% were seen once. About this clone itself: The antigen is not known.

Notes on the study in general: There was clonal expansion of CD4+ and CD8+ blood T cells by week 6 at 0.1 to 3.0 mg/kg.

The source is an adult with an advanced solid tumor such as melanoma, head and neck, liver or kidney cancer. This specimen was CD4+ or CD8+ T cells sorted from blood, taken in a trial of the OX40 agonist ivuxolimab. The chain uses TRBV10-3 and TRBJ1-1; D unresolved. The CDR3 is CAISESSAENTEAFF. CDR3 nucleotides: TGTGCCATCAGTGAGTCAAGCGCGGAGAACACTGAAGCTTTCTTT.